These T cell receptor beta chains were read from a single sample in a study of cytomegalovirus exposure and HLA in healthy donors. TCRdb keeps only in-frame clones here, not all; method: immunoSEQ multiplex PCR. Here the sample spans 150,000 to 250,000 clones, less than 85% being singletons. Sequenced material: PBMCs. The receptors shown here come from a girl aged 10-17 years in good health and CMV-seropositive. Each CDR3 is given with its conserved first and last residue. A D gene is named only where the DNA matches it firmly. Rows may omit the clone size; those that give it use once, few, many or a size class.

d_call | j_call | cdr3_length | v_call | clone_size | cdr3_aa | cdr3_nt
TRBD2 | TRBJ2-7 | 16 | TRBV9 | . | CASSVVSGGPLYEQYF | TGTGCCAGCAGCGTAGTTAGCGGGGGCCCCCTCTACGAGCAGTACTTC
TRBD1 | TRBJ2-7 | 14 | TRBV5-4 | . | CASTLGTGPYEQYF | TGTGCCAGCACCCTCGGGACAGGCCCTTACGAGCAGTACTTC
TRBD2 | TRBJ2-3 | 16 | TRBV6-5 | . | CASSYRVGGGTDTQYF | TGTGCCAGCAGTTACAGGGTTGGGGGGGGGACAGATACGCAGTATTTT
. | TRBJ2-1 | 17 | TRBV12-5 | . | CASGSLGQLGVYNEQFF | TGTGCTAGTGGTTCTCTTGGACAGCTGGGTGTTTACAATGAGCAGTTCTTC
. | TRBJ2-3 | 14 | TRBV6-1 | . | CASSDPGPADTQYF | TGTGCCAGCAGTGACCCGGGTCCGGCAGATACGCAGTATTTT
. | TRBJ2-5 | 13 | TRBV10-3 | . | CAISVGGEETQYF | TGTGCCATCAGTGTAGGAGGGGAAGAGACCCAGTACTTC
TRBD1 | TRBJ1-1 | 14 | TRBV10-1 | . | CASRTGLWGPEAFF | TGCGCCAGCAGGACAGGGTTGTGGGGACCTGAAGCTTTCTTT
TRBD2 | TRBJ2-1 | 18 | TRBV7-9 | . | CASSLVSGGRRGYNEQFF | TGTGCCAGCAGCTTAGTTTCGGGGGGGAGGCGTGGCTACAATGAGCAGTTCTTC
TRBD1 | TRBJ1-2 | 14 | TRBV27 | . | CASSPDRGNYGYTF | TGTGCCAGCAGTCCGGACAGGGGGAACTATGGCTACACCTTC
TRBD1 | TRBJ1-6 | 18 | TRBV5-8 | few | CASSSPGQGSSYNSPLHF | TGTGCCAGCAGCTCGCCGGGACAGGGAAGCTCCTATAATTCACCCCTCCACTTT
. | TRBJ1-4 | 15 | TRBV9 | . | CASSESTSTNEKLFF | TGTGCCAGCAGCGAGAGCACTTCAACTAATGAAAAACTGTTTTTT
TRBD1 | TRBJ1-3 | 15 | TRBV4-2 | . | CASSRQTGDGNTIYF | TGTGCCAGCAGCCGTCAAACAGGGGATGGAAACACCATATATTTT
TRBD1 | TRBJ1-4 | 17 | TRBV9 | . | CASSLQGGSATNEKLFF | TGTGCCAGCAGCTTACAGGGGGGCTCTGCAACTAATGAAAAACTGTTTTTT
. | TRBJ2-7 | 14 | TRBV6-5 | . | CASSRGLNGYEQYF | TGTGCCAGCAGCCGCGGACTGAACGGCTACGAGCAGTACTTC
. | TRBJ1-6 | 13 | TRBV19 | . | CASMGRENSPLHF | TGTGCCAGTATGGGCAGGGAAAATTCACCCCTCCACTTT
TRBD2 | TRBJ2-7 | 17 | TRBV13 | . | CASSLALAGGKTYEQYF | TGTGCCAGCAGCTTAGCCCTAGCGGGGGGGAAAACCTACGAGCAGTACTTC
TRBD2 | TRBJ2-3 | 15 | TRBV28 | . | CASSPRTSGADTQYF | TGTGCCAGCAGTCCTCGGACTAGCGGGGCAGATACGCAGTATTTT
. | TRBJ1-5 | 15 | TRBV7-2 | . | CASSRGGGGNQPQHF | TGTGCCAGCAGCCGAGGGGGGGGTGGCAATCAGCCCCAGCATTTT
TRBD2 | TRBJ2-5 | 15 | TRBV6-4 | once | CASSKTSGGYETQYF | TGTGCCAGCAGTAAAACTAGCGGGGGGTATGAGACCCAGTACTTC
. | TRBJ2-7 | 16 | TRBV5-4 | . | CASSDGIGGAPYEQYF | TGTGCCAGCAGCGATGGTATTGGGGGGGCTCCCTACGAGCAGTACTTC
TRBD1 | TRBJ1-5 | 14 | TRBV2 | once | CASSVEYRGQPQHF | TGTGCCAGCAGTGTCGAATACAGGGGCCAGCCCCAGCATTTT
TRBD2 | TRBJ2-1 | 14 | TRBV5-6 | . | CASSVSGGRDEQFF | TGTGCCAGCAGTGTTAGCGGGGGGCGTGATGAGCAGTTCTTC
. | TRBJ2-1 | 12 | TRBV5-6 | . | CASSPTGGDVIF | TGTGCCAGCAGCCCTACAGGGGGGGATGTCATCTTC
TRBD2 | TRBJ2-3 | 14 | TRBV27 | . | CASRTSANTDTQYF | TGTGCCAGCAGAACTAGCGCTAACACAGATACGCAGTATTTT
TRBD2 | TRBJ2-1 | 16 | TRBV9 | . | CASSVATSYSYNEQFF | TGTGCCAGCAGCGTAGCGACTAGCTACTCCTACAATGAGCAGTTCTTC
TRBD2 | TRBJ2-1 | 15 | TRBV6-5 | . | CASSPPGGGKNEQFF | TGTGCCAGCAGTCCCCCAGGCGGGGGGAAGAATGAGCAGTTCTTC
TRBD1 | TRBJ1-2 | 16 | TRBV5-1 | . | CASSLPRDRRNYGYTF | TGCGCCAGCAGCCTCCCCCGGGACAGGAGGAACTATGGCTACACCTTC
TRBD1 | TRBJ2-3 | 16 | TRBV5-5 | . | CASSLSGQGVTDTQYF | TGTGCCAGCAGCTTGAGTGGTCAGGGGGTAACAGATACGCAGTATTTT
TRBD1 | TRBJ1-6 | 17 | TRBV5-1 | . | CASSLGQGASYNSPLHF | TGCGCCAGCAGCTTGGGACAGGGTGCGTCCTATAATTCACCCCTCCACTTT
. | TRBJ1-1 | 14 | TRBV7-2 | once | CASSLDGDVTEAFF | TGTGCCAGCAGCTTAGACGGGGATGTCACTGAAGCTTTCTTT
TRBD1 | TRBJ1-1 | 14 | TRBV7-9 | . | CASSSTQGGTEAFF | TGTGCCAGCAGCTCGACCCAGGGGGGCACTGAAGCTTTCTTT
. | TRBJ2-3 | 14 | TRBV10-3 | . | CAIRETGSTDTQYF | TGTGCCATCAGAGAAACAGGGTCCACAGATACGCAGTATTTT
. | TRBJ2-7 | 12 | TRBV9 | . | CASLRDSHEQYF | TGTGCCTCCCTCAGGGATAGCCACGAGCAGTACTTC
. | TRBJ1-1 | 12 | TRBV30 | . | CACTTRGTEAFF | TGTGCCTGCACTACAAGGGGCACTGAAGCTTTCTTT
. | TRBJ1-3 | 16 | TRBV5-4 | . | CASSYPAGSSGNTIYF | TGTGCCAGCAGCTACCCCGCCGGGAGCTCTGGAAACACCATATATTTT
. | TRBJ1-1 | 15 | TRBV11-2 | . | CASSWPVRGNTEAFF | TGTGCCAGCAGCTGGCCAGTTCGGGGGAACACTGAAGCTTTCTTT
TRBD2 | TRBJ2-5 | 17 | TRBV13 | . | CASSSSGGGGASQTQYF | TGTGCCAGCAGCTCCTCCGGGGGCGGGGGGGCCTCCCAGACCCAGTACTTC
. | TRBJ1-2 | 14 | TRBV4-3 | . | CASSQDLSRGGIAF | TGCGCCAGCAGCCAAGATCTTTCAAGAGGGGGAATAGCCTTC
TRBD2 | TRBJ2-5 | 17 | TRBV9 | . | CASSLGLAGGPGETQYF | TGTGCCAGCAGCCTCGGACTAGCGGGGGGGCCGGGAGAGACCCAGTACTTC
. | TRBJ1-6 | 13 | TRBV7-2 | . | CASSLFRNSPLHF | TGTGCCAGCAGCTTATTCAGGAATTCACCCCTCCACTTT
TRBD1 | TRBJ2-5 | 14 | TRBV5-6 | . | CASAGTGGGETQYF | TGTGCCAGCGCCGGGACAGGGGGGGGAGAGACCCAGTACTTC
TRBD1 | TRBJ1-4 | 16 | TRBV14 | . | CASSHGTGNPYEKLFF | TGTGCCAGCAGCCACGGGACAGGGAACCCTTATGAAAAACTGTTTTTT
TRBD1 | TRBJ1-5 | 16 | TRBV6-6 | once | CASRLLGDSSNQPQHF | TGTGCCAGCAGACTGCTCGGGGACAGTAGCAATCAGCCCCAGCATTTT
. | TRBJ1-4 | 14 | TRBV27 | . | CASATGRGNEKLFF | TGTGCCAGCGCCACCGGCAGGGGTAATGAAAAACTGTTTTTT
TRBD2 | TRBJ2-3 | 16 | TRBV27 | . | CASSSLKRGGTDTQYF | TGTGCCAGCAGCTCCTTAAAGCGGGGGGGCACAGATACGCAGTATTTT
TRBD1 | TRBJ2-5 | 16 | TRBV4-3 | once | CASSQERQGFMQTQYF | TGCGCCAGCAGCCAAGAGCGACAGGGGTTCATGCAGACCCAGTACTTC
TRBD2 | TRBJ2-1 | 15 | TRBV5-1 | . | CASSLWRGSENEQFF | TGCGCCAGCAGCCTCTGGCGGGGGAGTGAGAATGAGCAGTTCTTC
TRBD2 | TRBJ2-1 | 10 | TRBV30 | . | CAFVAGGEFF | TGTGCCTTCGTAGCGGGGGGTGAGTTCTTC
TRBD2 | TRBJ2-1 | 14 | TRBV5-1 | once | CASSSGGGYNEQFF | TGCGCCAGCAGTAGCGGGGGGGGGTACAATGAGCAGTTCTTC